These 7 T cell receptor beta chains were all obtained from the same sample, sequenced in a study of cytomegalovirus exposure and HLA in healthy donors. The PCR had 60 Vbeta and 13 Jbeta primers. Measured with immunoSEQ multiplex PCR; TCRdb has only the in-frame clones, and not every one. Among some 120,000 clones listed, more than 75% were seen once. The specimen sequenced was PBMCs. These receptors were obtained from an older woman in good health and CMV-seropositive.

The chain combines TRBV11-2 with TRBJ2-7, with unresolved D. Trimming removed 1 base from V and 4 bases from J, with 8 bases in between. The CDR3 loop spans 13 amino acids. Germline CDR1 is SGHAT and CDR2 is FQNNGV. The CDR3 sequence: CASSLVWQYEQYF. CDR3 coding DNA: TGTGCCAGCAGCTTAGTCTGGCAATACGAGCAGTACTTC.

The gene calls are TRBV2 and TRBJ2-7; D not certain. Germline CDR1 and CDR2: SNHLY and FYNNEI. The CDR3 spans 10 residues. Trimming cost V 4 bases and J 5 bases, with 3 bases left between them. The DNA for the CDR3 is TGTGCCAGCAGTGTTAACGAGCAGTACTTC. Translated, it gives CASSVNEQYF.

J is TRBJ2-7 and V is TRBV4-3, with 9 bases lining up with TRBD1. Germline V gene data show CDR1 as LGHNA and CDR2 as YSLEER. The CDR3 sequence is 16 residues long. V gave up 3 bases and J gave up 2 bases; unmatched junction bases: 8. DNA of the CDR3: TGCGCCAGCAGCCATTCCGCACGACAGGGGGCCTACGAGCAGTACTTC. It codes for CASSHSARQGAYEQYF.

The rearrangement joins TRBV29-1 to TRBJ2-1, with D tentatively TRBD2 (6 bases). The germline gives CDR1 SQVTM, CDR2 ANQGSEA. The ends were cut back, 5 bases at V and 6 bases at J, with 20 bases in the middle. This CDR3 region has 15 residues. CDR3 DNA sequence: TGCAGCGTTTTTTCCCGGGACTCGTTCGTCAATGAGCAGTTCTTC. Translating gives CSVFSRDSFVNEQFF.

This sequence joins TRBV12-5 and TRBJ2-3; 8 nucleotides align to TRBD1. CDR3 length: 15 residues. Germline loops: CDR1 LGHNT, CDR2 FRNRAP. V dropped 1 base and J dropped 4; count of bases not matched to a gene: 4. The CDR3 nucleotides read TGTGCTAGTGGTTTGGGAACAGGGGGTGCAGATACGCAGTATTTT. Amino acid sequence: CASGLGTGGADTQYF.

This sequence joins TRBV6-1 and TRBJ2-7, with a weak D call TRBD1 (6 bases). The V and J ends lost 4 bases and 2 bases respectively, with 12 bases between them. Germline V lookup: CDR1 MNHNS, CDR2 SASEGT. The CDR3 sequence is 14 residues long. The CDR3 DNA follows: TGTGCCAGCAGTGGGGACACTGGTCCCTACGAGCAGTACTTC. Translating it yields CASSGDTGPYEQYF.

V is TRBV9 and J is TRBJ1-1; 10 nucleotides line up with TRBD1. CDR3 length: 18 residues. Trimming removed 3 bases from V and 4 bases from J; junction bases left unmatched: 15. CDR1 is SGDLS and CDR2 is YYNGEE in the germline V gene. Here the CDR3 DNA reads TGTGCCAGCAGCGACATCGTAGCTGGGACAGGGGTGGGCACTGAAGCTTTCTTT. Residues: CASSDIVAGTGVGTEAFF. Together with reference TRBV9 and TRBJ1-1, the CDR3 gives the full variable domain: DSGVTQTPKHLITATGQRVTLRCSPRSGDLSVYWYQQSLDQGLQFLIQYYNGEERAKGNILERFSAQQFPDLHSELNLSSLELGDSALYFCASSDIVAGTGVGTEAFFGQGTRLTVV.